These 15 T cell receptor beta chains came from one sample sequenced in a study of T cells in Graves' hyperthyroidism and ophthalmopathy (dated by TCRdb to about 2019). Library preparation employed multiplex PCR. Sequenced on an Illumina HiSeq 2000. TCR beta CDR3 regions were amplified from RNA transcripts. A first-round RT-PCR of the TCR CDR3 used the HTBI primer set with the Qiagen OneStep RT-PCR kit. TCRdb redid the processing of the public reads, applying fastp at Q25 and MiXCR, and retained in-frame beta chains. A single entry per CDR3 protein holds the most common genes and DNA from its merged rows. Across this sample there are approximately 320,000 distinct CDR3 sequences, with approximately 15% seen only once. The ten most abundant clones make up around 34% of the sample. Material: blood. Source of these receptors: a man between 25 and 39 years old with Graves' hyperthyroidism.

Details on this clonotype: A read error is possible here, since a much larger clone lies one base away. V is TRBV6-5 and J is TRBJ1-2; a weak D match, TRBD1 (5 bases). This CDR3 has 15 amino acids. From germline, CDR1 is MNHEY and CDR2 SVGAGI. V was pared by 2 bases and J by 8 bases, with 18 bases between. CDR3: CASSYGSTAARGYTF. In DNA, the CDR3 is TGTGCCAGCAGTTACGGGTCGACAGCGGCCAGGGGCTACACCTTC.

This clonotype was detected ten times or more. The rearrangement links TRBV7-9 to TRBJ2-5; 12 bases map to TRBD1. The junction had 1 base not matched to a gene; V was cut back by 3 bases and J by 2 bases. The CDR3 sequence is 15 residues long. Germline V gene sequence: CDR1 SEHNR, CDR2 FQNEAQ (reference sequence). The CDR3: CASSLGQGAQETQYF. DNA of the CDR3: TGTGCCAGCAGCTTGGGACAGGGGGCTCAAGAGACCCAGTACTTC.

This clonotype was picked up a small number of times. The V and J genes are TRBV5-1 and TRBJ2-5; 13 bases match TRBD2. V gave up 7 bases and J gave up 2 bases; unmatched junction bases: 8. The CDR3 loop spans 16 amino acids. In germline, CDR1 is SGHRS, CDR2 YFSETQ. The CDR3 loop is CASGRGTSGAQETQYF. CDR3 DNA sequence: TGCGCCAGCGGACGCGGGACTAGCGGGGCGCAAGAGACCCAGTACTTC.

The rearrangement uses TRBV7-6 and TRBJ2-3, with D tentatively TRBD2 (6 bases). Trimming stripped 3 bases from V and 2 bases from J, with 15 bases between. The germline V gene has CDR1 SGHVS and CDR2 FNYEAQ. The CDR3 runs 16 residues. In nucleotides, the CDR3 is TGTGCCAGCAGCTTCCCGCTGGAGGGCCCCACAGATACGCAGTATTTT. Translation gives CASSFPLEGPTDTQYF.

This clonotype turned up a few times. The chain is built from TRBV5-1 and TRBJ2-1, with D possibly being TRBD2 (5 bases). This CDR3 is 15 amino acids long. V lost 5 bases to trimming and J lost 9 bases, with 21 bases between them. Germline CDR1 reads SGHRS; CDR2 reads YFSETQ. The CDR3, as DNA: TGCGCCAGCAGTCCGGACTCACTTACCTGGGGTGAGCAGTTCTTC. As protein: CASSPDSLTWGEQFF.

The chain has TRBV7-2 and TRBJ2-5; D remains ambiguous. V was cut by 5 bases and J by 1 base, with 14 bases left in between. The V gene's germline CDR1 is SGHTA and CDR2 FQGNSA. CDR3 size: 15 residues. CDR3 DNA sequence: TGTGCCAGCAGCCTACGAGGCGGAGTCCAAGAGACCCAGTACTTC. Protein: CASSLRGGVQETQYF.

This clonotype was seen a handful of times. The CDR3 here is CASRRILGSNTEAFF. The CDR3 DNA is TGTGCCAGCAGGCGAATTCTGGGGTCGAACACTGAAGCTTTCTTT. J is TRBJ1-1 and V is TRBV6-1, with no clear D. The V gene's germline CDR1 is MNHNS and CDR2 SASEGT. The CDR3 contains 15 residues. The V gene lost 6 bases and the J gene lost 1 base, with 15 bases spanning the gap.

This clonotype was detected many times. The rearrangement uses TRBV20-1 and TRBJ2-5; TRBD2 might be the D (6 bases). Germline lookup yields CDR1 DFQATT and CDR2 SNEGSKA (reference sequence). CDR3 length: 14 amino acids. The V end lost 0 bases, the J end lost 4 bases, and 12 bases lay between the germline ends. The CDR3 loop reads CSAREAGFPETQYF. The CDR3 DNA reads as TGCAGTGCTAGAGAGGCGGGATTTCCAGAGACCCAGTACTTC.

This clonotype was counted many times. This chain uses TRBV9 with TRBJ2-1; D gene unclear. V shed 0 bases and J shed 3 bases, with 4 bases lying between them. Germline V lookup: CDR1 SGDLS, CDR2 YYNGEE. The CDR3 spans 13 residues. The CDR3 spells CASSVGNYNEQFF. CDR3 coding DNA: TGTGCCAGCAGCGTAGGAAACTACAATGAGCAGTTCTTC.

The chain is built from TRBV4-1 and TRBJ1-1; tentatively, D is TRBD1 (5 bases). This CDR3 has 14 residues. The ends were cut back, 3 bases at V and 0 bases at J, with 8 bases in the middle. Germline V CDR1 and CDR2: MGHRA, YSYEKL. As DNA, the CDR3 is TGCGCCAGCAGCCAGGGGCCACTGAACACTGAAGCTTTCTTT. As protein: CASSQGPLNTEAFF.

This clonotype was seen a handful of times. The rearrangement links TRBV19 to TRBJ1-1; perhaps TRBD1 as D (5 bases). The length of the CDR3 is 12 residues. Trimming took off 5 bases at V and 6 bases at J, with 10 bases between the two ends. Per germline, CDR1 LNHDA and CDR2 SQIVND (reference sequence). CDR3 nucleotide sequence: TGTGCCAGTAGTTGGGGGGTATCTGAAGCTTTCTTT. Its translation: CASSWGVSEAFF.

Worth noting for this clonotype: A single base separates this from a much larger clone, so it may be a read error. The rearrangement links TRBV12-3 or TRBV12-4 to TRBJ1-5; tentatively, D is TRBD1 (6 bases). CDR3 length: 15 amino acids. V was pared by 6 bases and J by 7 bases, with 19 bases between. Written as DNA, the CDR3 is TGTGCCAGCAGGTTACGGGGGCTAGTGGACCAGCCCCAGCATTTT. It is translated as CASRLRGLVDQPQHF.

Concerning this clonotype: Relative to the germline gene, one junction end is altered; a read error may explain this. The genes are TRBV5-1 and TRBJ2-3; D is undetermined. The CDR3 extends over 13 amino acids. Germline V gene sequence: CDR1 SGHRS, CDR2 YFSETQ. The CDR3 loop is CVSSLSGPDTQYF. CDR3 bases: TGCGTCAGCAGCTTATCAGGCCCAGATACGCAGTATTTT.

This clonotype occurred a few times. The chain combines TRBV7-2 with TRBJ1-1; weak D call: TRBD1 (5 bases). With 2 bases removed from V and 1 base from J, the gap between germline ends came to 8 bases. CDR1 and CDR2 from the germline V gene are SGHTA and FQGNSA. The CDR3 extends over 14 amino acids. CDR3 protein: CASSLKGENTEAFF. CDR3 coding DNA: TGTGCCAGCAGCTTAAAAGGGGAGAACACTGAAGCTTTCTTT.

CDR3 DNA: TGCAGTGCGGCCCGTTTGTCCTCGGGTGACACCATATATTTT. It yields the protein CSAARLSSGDTIYF. The V call is TRBV20-1, the J call TRBJ1-3; D ambiguous. Trimming removed 6 bases from V and 8 bases from J, with 20 bases in between. This CDR3 comprises 14 residues. Germline-derived CDR1 and CDR2 are DFQATT and SNEGSKA (reference sequence).